The present T cell receptor beta chain was sequenced within a study of blood T cell repertoires in COVID-19. Study details: Sources were T cells, B-cell-depleted T cells, or PBMCs; the material itself was cDNA or gDNA.

As handled by the study authors: Quantification of nucleated cells was approximated via reference gene primer amplification. Assay: immunoSEQ multiplex PCR; the TCRdb copy retains only in-frame clones and omits some. V and J calls and clone size come straight from that table; D and trimming were deduced from the DNA. The sample has 200,000 to 250,000 clones, over 75% seen once; the top ten hold 2% to 2.5%. CDR1 GTSNPN and CDR2 SVGIG come from the germline V gene (reference sequence). V gave up 2 bases and J gave up 0 bases, with 8 bases separating them. The CDR3 sequence is 15 residues long. Sample: peripheral blood. This TCR was sampled from a woman between 40 and 50 years old who had recovered from COVID-19. The rearrangement uses TRBV30 and TRBJ2-6; D uncertain. CDR3 DNA: TGTGCCTGGAGTTCAGACTTCTCTGGGGCCAACGTCCTGACTTTC. Amino acids: CAWSSDFSGANVLTF.